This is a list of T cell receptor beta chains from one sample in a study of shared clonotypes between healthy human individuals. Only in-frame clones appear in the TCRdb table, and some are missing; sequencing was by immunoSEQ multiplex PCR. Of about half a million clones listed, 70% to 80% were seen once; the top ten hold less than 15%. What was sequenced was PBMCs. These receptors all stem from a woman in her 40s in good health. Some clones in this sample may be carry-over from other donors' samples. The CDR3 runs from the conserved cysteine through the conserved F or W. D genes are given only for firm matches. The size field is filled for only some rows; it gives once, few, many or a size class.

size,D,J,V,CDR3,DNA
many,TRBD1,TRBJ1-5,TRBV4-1,CASSRGQPAQPQHF,TGCGCCAGCAGCCGGGGACAGCCAGCGCAGCCCCAGCATTTT
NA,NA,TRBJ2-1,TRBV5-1,CASSLVGDSSYNEQFF,TGCGCCAGCAGCTTGGTGGGGGATTCCTCCTACAATGAGCAGTTCTTC
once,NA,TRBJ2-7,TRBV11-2,CASSLAGEASEQYF,TGTGCCAGCAGCTTAGCGGGAGAGGCCTCCGAGCAGTACTTC
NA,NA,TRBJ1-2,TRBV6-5,CASSSTPNYGYTF,TGTGCCAGCAGCTCAACCCCGAACTATGGCTACACCTTC
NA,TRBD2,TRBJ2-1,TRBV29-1,CSVEGGLAGGPDEQFF,TGCAGCGTTGAGGGGGGTCTAGCGGGAGGGCCTGATGAGCAGTTCTTC
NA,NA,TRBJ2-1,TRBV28,CASTKASYNEQFF,TGTGCCAGCACCAAGGCCTCCTACAATGAGCAGTTCTTC
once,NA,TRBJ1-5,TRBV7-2,CASSLVGGNQPQHF,TGTGCCAGCAGCTTAGTGGGGGGCAATCAGCCCCAGCATTTT
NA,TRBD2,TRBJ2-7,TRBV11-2,CASSLVIAGDREQYF,TGTGCCAGCAGCTTAGTGATAGCGGGAGATCGAGAGCAGTACTTC
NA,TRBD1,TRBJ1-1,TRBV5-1,CASSLGQASEAFF,TGCGCCAGCAGCCTCGGACAGGCCTCTGAAGCTTTCTTT
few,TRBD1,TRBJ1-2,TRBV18,CASSPTRDRDYGYTF,TGTGCCAGCTCACCAACCCGGGACAGGGACTATGGCTACACCTTC